This T cell receptor (beta chain) was sequenced during a study of cytomegalovirus exposure and HLA in healthy donors. Study as a whole: One earlier analysis, a look at 150 million to 200 million T cells, found some 110 million unique TCR beta sequences. Counted in an early data release were about 86 million unique TCRs from HLA-typed donors. Among several hundred genotyped donors, about 83% fell in the Caucasian-associated ancestry cluster.

Study observations and caveats: The study recorded over 150 TCR beta chains that were cytomegalovirus-associated.

The V end was cut by 2 bases, the J end by 2 bases, with 13 bases between. This CDR3 comprises 16 residues. Points on this clone: Its antigen remains unidentified.

PCR primers comprised 60 Vbeta and 13 Jbeta primers. Repertoires were generated with immunoSEQ multiplex PCR, while TCRdb's copy carries only in-frame clones and drops some. The sample contains 150,000 to 200,000 clones, 80% of which appear only once. The receptor was isolated from a man between 18 and 35 years old in good health and CMV-seropositive. The genes are TRBV6-7 and TRBJ1-3; D is possibly TRBD1 (6 bases). TRBV6-7 carries the ORF label, with uncertain function. The sample comprised PBMCs. The CDR3, as DNA: TGTGCCAGCAGTTACAGGGGGTCCGGACCTGGAAACACCATATATTTT. Translating gives CASSYRGSGPGNTIYF.